These 21 T cell receptor beta chains were all obtained from the same sample, sequenced in a study of blood T cell repertoires in COVID-19. TCRdb keeps only in-frame clones here, not all; method: immunoSEQ multiplex PCR. Among about 110,000 clones listed, around 85% were seen once. Sequences were obtained from peripheral blood. The receptors stem from a human donor in a cohort sampled during active COVID-19.

The J gene is TRBJ1-2, the V gene TRBV4-2, with D possibly being TRBD1 (5 bases). This CDR3 is built from 14 residues. The germline V gene encodes CDR1 LGHNA and CDR2 YNFKEQ. Between the trimmed V and J ends, which lost 4 bases and 1 base, there was a span of 10 bases. CDR3: CASSPGQFNYGYTF. The DNA of the CDR3 is TGTGCCAGCAGCCCCGGACAATTTAACTATGGCTACACCTTC.

The CDR3 coding sequence is TGTGCCAGCAGTTTATCCGCAGGGGCTCGGACTGAAGCTTTCTTT. This sequence encodes CASSLSAGARTEAFF. The chain combines TRBV27 with TRBJ1-1; a possible D gene is TRBD1 (6 bases). This CDR3 has 15 residues. The germline CDR1 and CDR2 sequences are MNHEY and SMNVEV (reference sequence). Between the trimmed V and J ends, which lost 0 bases and 5 bases, there was a span of 13 bases.

The chain employs TRBV7-2 and TRBJ2-1, with 8 positions matching TRBD1. Germline V gene lookup returns CDR1 SGHTA and CDR2 FQGNSA. J lost 1 base, V lost 5 bases, and 1 base had no gene match. There are 14 residues in the CDR3. The CDR3 sequence is CASSGQGSYNEQFF. Here the CDR3 DNA reads TGTGCCAGCAGCGGACAGGGTTCCTACAATGAGCAGTTCTTC. Full variable domain (remainder filled in from reference TRBV7-2 and TRBJ2-1): GAGVSQSPSNKVTEKGKDVELRCDPISGHTALYWYRQSLGQGLEFLIYFQGNSAPDKSGLPSDRFSAERTGGSVSTLTIQRTQQEDSAVYLCASSGQGSYNEQFFGPGTRLTVL.

CDR3 DNA sequence: TGTGCCAGCAGCTCACAAAAACCGGGACAGGGTGGCGGAAACACCATATATTTT. Translation gives CASSSQKPGQGGGNTIYF. V gene TRBV5-4 combines with J gene TRBJ1-3; 9 nucleotides match TRBD1. This CDR3 comprises 18 residues. After removal of 3 bases from V and 4 bases from J, the junction contained 14 bases not matched to a gene. CDR1 and CDR2 (germline): SGHNT, YYREEE (reference sequence). Filled out from reference TRBV5-4 and TRBJ1-3, the complete variable domain reads ETGVTQSPTHLIKTRGQQVTLRCSSQSGHNTVSWYQQALGQGPQFIFQYYREEENGRGNFPPRFSGLQFPNYSSELNVNALELDDSALYLCASSSQKPGQGGGNTIYFGEGSWLTVV.

J is TRBJ2-7 and V is TRBV6-2 or TRBV6-3; 8 positions match TRBD1. V gave up 0 bases and J gave up 5 bases; unmatched junction bases: 24. Germline V gene lookup returns CDR1 MNHEY and CDR2 SVGEGT. There are 21 residues in the CDR3. The CDR3 spells CASSYSTTELHQGASVNEQYF. The DNA of the CDR3 is TGTGCCAGCAGTTACTCGACCACCGAACTGCACCAGGGGGCCTCCGTGAACGAGCAGTACTTC.

The gene calls are TRBV4-3 and TRBJ1-4; 10 nucleotides match TRBD1. In germline, CDR1 is LGHNA, CDR2 YSLEER. The ends lost 0 bases at V and 10 bases at J; junction bases unmatched: 8. The CDR3 contains 16 residues. CDR3 in amino acids: CASSQDRGQGSRKLFF. Written as DNA, the CDR3 is TGCGCCAGCAGCCAAGATCGGGGACAGGGGTCTAGAAAACTGTTTTTT.

The chain couples TRBV6-5 to TRBJ1-4; D call uncertain. Germline V lookup: CDR1 MNHEY, CDR2 SVGAGI. The CDR3 is made up of 13 amino acids. Trimming cost V 0 bases and J 8 bases, with 7 bases left between them. DNA for the CDR3: TGTGCCAGCAGTTACTCGAACCGGGAAAAACTGTTTTTT. This sequence encodes CASSYSNREKLFF.

The V call is TRBV12-2, the J call TRBJ1-5; the table names TRBD1, a call not compared with the DNA. TRBV12-2 is reported as a pseudogene. The CDR3 has 14 residues. CDR3 loop: CASRFPRVGQPQHF. The DNA of the CDR3 is TGTGCAAGTCGCTTCCCCAGGGTGGGTCAGCCCCAGCATTTT.

The chain links TRBV7-2 to TRBJ2-7; D not resolved. CDR1 and CDR2 from the germline V gene are SGHTA and FQGNSA. CDR3 size: 14 residues. Between the trimmed V and J ends, which lost 5 bases and 3 bases, there was a span of 14 bases. CDR3 amino acids: CASSPLRGSYEQYF. The DNA of the CDR3 is TGTGCCAGCAGCCCGCTGCGCGGTAGCTACGAGCAGTACTTC.

The chain carries TRBV15 and TRBJ2-3; 9 bases agree with TRBD2. Germline assignment: CDR1 LNHNV and CDR2 YYDKDF (reference sequence). This CDR3 is built from 15 residues. The junction had 10 bases not matched to a gene; V was cut back by 8 bases and J by 4 bases. The CDR3: CATSGGVAGADTQYF. Written as DNA, the CDR3 is TGTGCCACCTCCGGGGGGGTAGCGGGGGCAGATACGCAGTATTTT.

The V and J genes are TRBV7-9 and TRBJ1-2; the match to TRBD1 covers 8 bases. Germline V gene data show CDR1 as SEHNR and CDR2 as FQNEAQ (reference sequence). The V gene end was trimmed by 4 bases and the J gene end by 6 bases; junction bases not matched to a gene: 10. This CDR3 is built from 15 residues. The CDR3 sequence: CASSYRDRHNDGYTF. In DNA, the CDR3 is TGTGCCAGCAGCTACCGGGACAGGCATAATGATGGCTACACCTTC.

The rearrangement joins TRBV30 to TRBJ2-7; D possibly corresponds to TRBD1 (6 bases). The length of the CDR3 is 14 residues. The germline gives CDR1 GTSNPN, CDR2 SVGIG (reference sequence). The V end lost 0 bases, the J end lost 2 bases, and 11 bases lay between the germline ends. CDR3 bases: TGTGCCTGGAGTGTCAAACAGGGCGCCTACGAGCAGTACTTC. Encoded protein: CAWSVKQGAYEQYF.

The J gene is TRBJ2-1, the V gene TRBV6-1, with TRBD1 as a possible D gene (5 bases). This CDR3 spans 16 amino acids. Germline assignment: CDR1 MNHNS and CDR2 SASEGT. Trimming cost V 0 bases and J 8 bases, with 17 bases left between them. CDR3 sequence reads: CASSEAWGLSDDEQFF. CDR3 coding DNA: TGTGCCAGCAGTGAAGCGTGGGGCCTAAGCGACGATGAGCAGTTCTTC.

The rearrangement joins TRBV11-2 to TRBJ1-6; TRBD1 matches 7 bases. Germline values: CDR1 SGHAT, CDR2 FQNNGV. V was pared by 5 bases and J by 7 bases, with 5 bases of the junction left unmatched. The CDR3 sequence is 14 residues long. CDR3 in DNA: TGTGCCAGCAGCGTGGGACAGAAAAATTCACCCCTCCACTTT. It encodes CASSVGQKNSPLHF.

The chain links TRBV6-6 to TRBJ1-6, with D maybe TRBD1 (5 bases). Deletions cut 6 bases from V and 7 bases from J, with 19 bases between. The CDR3 length is 16 residues. CDR1 MNHNY and CDR2 SVGAGI come from the germline V gene (reference sequence). CDR3 DNA sequence: TGTGCCAGCAGCAAAGACAAAGGGGTAGTGAATTCACCCCTCCACTTT. It yields the protein CASSKDKGVVNSPLHF.

CDR3 DNA: TGCAGCGTGAGGGGACAAAAGGGTGAAAAACTGTTTTTT. Translation: CSVRGQKGEKLFF. The rearrangement links TRBV29-1 to TRBJ1-4, with a weak D call TRBD1 (6 bases). Germline V gene sequence: CDR1 SQVTM, CDR2 ANQGSEA. The CDR3 has 13 amino acids. V lost 6 bases and J 7 bases, leaving 15 bases between the germline ends.

The chain carries TRBV29-1 and TRBJ2-2; TRBD1 matches at 7 bases. V gave up 6 bases and J gave up 5 bases; unmatched junction bases: 3. This CDR3 spans 12 amino acids. Germline V CDR1 and CDR2: SQVTM, ANQGSEA. The CDR3 nucleotides are TGCAGCGTCGGCAGGGGGACCGGGGAGCTGTTTTTT. Translating it yields CSVGRGTGELFF.

The chain links TRBV23-1 to TRBJ2-7; the D gene is possibly TRBD1 (6 bases). TRBV23-1 is identified as an open reading frame with a role that is uncertain. V lost 9 bases and J lost 5, with 23 bases in between. The CDR3 covers 15 residues. The CDR3 bases are TGCGCCAGGAATGGTGGGGGACACCCGGGGCACGAGCAGTACTTC. Amino acid sequence: CARNGGGHPGHEQYF.

The chain links TRBV27 to TRBJ1-1; perhaps TRBD1 as D (5 bases). V dropped 8 bases and J dropped 5 bases, with 18 bases sitting between them. Germline loops: CDR1 MNHEY, CDR2 SMNVEV (reference sequence). The CDR3 contains 14 residues. The DNA for the CDR3 is TGTGCCAGCCGCCCCCTCGGGGGGTGGACTGAAGCTTTCTTT. Residues: CASRPLGGWTEAFF.

Note on this clone: Other DNA sequences from this sample encode an identical CDR3 as well. The chain recombines TRBV29-1 with TRBJ1-4; 7 bases are shared with TRBD1. Looked up from germline, CDR1 is SQVTM and CDR2 is ANQGSEA. V dropped 7 bases and J dropped 0; count of bases not matched to a gene: 2. The CDR3 spans 13 residues. For the CDR3, the DNA is TGCAGCGGTGGGACAGCAACTAATGAAAAACTGTTTTTT. Translating gives CSGGTATNEKLFF.

This clone has more than one count but fewer than ten. The genes are TRBV19 and TRBJ1-1; the match to TRBD1 covers 9 bases. The CDR3 is 16 residues long. The germline gives CDR1 LNHDA, CDR2 SQIVND (reference sequence). V lost 3 bases, J lost 1 base, and 6 bases stayed unmatched. CDR3 nucleotide sequence: TGTGCCAGTAGTATTCGGACAGGGGCTACGAACACTGAAGCTTTCTTT. It yields the protein CASSIRTGATNTEAFF.